This is a list of T cell receptor beta chains from one sample in a study of blood T cell repertoires in COVID-19. Profiling relied on immunoSEQ multiplex PCR, and the TCRdb table lists in-frame clones only, not all of them. The sample holds approximately 210,000 clones, 80% to 90% seen once. Sequenced material: PBMCs or T cells enriched from blood (not recorded which). These receptors were obtained from a man aged 40-49 years who had recovered from COVID-19. Each CDR3 is given with its conserved first and last residue. The D gene is left open where the match is weak. Expanded clones are given a class, and other clones once, few, many or no size at all.

V: TRBV6-5; D: TRBD2; J: TRBJ2-3; size: .; CDR3: CASQAGGTDTQYF; DNA: TGTGCCAGCCAAGCGGGAGGTACAGATACGCAGTATTTT
V: TRBV7-9; D: TRBD1; J: TRBJ1-4; size: .; CDR3: CASSSWTGLGEKLFF; DNA: TGTGCCAGCAGCTCCTGGACAGGGTTAGGAGAAAAACTGTTTTTT
V: TRBV5-1; D: .; J: TRBJ1-2; size: .; CDR3: CASTGPGTPYGYTF; DNA: TGCGCCAGCACCGGACCGGGAACCCCCTATGGCTACACCTTC
V: TRBV27; D: TRBD1; J: TRBJ1-2; size: .; CDR3: CASSLGTGGDYGYTF; DNA: TGTGCCAGCAGTCTAGGGACAGGGGGGGACTATGGCTACACCTTC
V: TRBV7-2; D: TRBD1; J: TRBJ2-1; size: .; CDR3: CASSSGTGGIEQFF; DNA: TGTGCCAGCAGCTCCGGGACAGGGGGGATTGAGCAGTTCTTC
V: TRBV18; D: .; J: TRBJ2-7; size: .; CDR3: CASSPAGAYEQYF; DNA: TGTGCCAGCTCACCGGCAGGGGCCTACGAGCAGTACTTC
V: TRBV11-2; D: TRBD1; J: TRBJ2-2; size: many; CDR3: CASSLRFQGANTGELFF; DNA: TGTGCCAGCAGCTTAAGATTCCAGGGGGCTAACACCGGGGAGCTGTTTTTT
V: TRBV30; D: .; J: TRBJ1-3; size: few; CDR3: CAWIQSYSGNTIYF; DNA: TGTGCCTGGATACAGTCATACTCTGGAAACACCATATATTTT
V: TRBV7-2; D: TRBD2; J: TRBJ2-3; size: .; CDR3: CASSSQLAGGGGTDTQYF; DNA: TGTGCCAGCAGCTCTCAGTTAGCGGGAGGGGGCGGTACAGATACGCAGTATTTT
V: TRBV19; D: TRBD1; J: TRBJ1-6; size: .; CDR3: CASLNRGNNSPLHF; DNA: TGTGCCAGTCTGAACAGGGGAAATAATTCACCCCTCCACTTT
V: TRBV7-8; D: TRBD2; J: TRBJ2-1; size: .; CDR3: CASSLSSGRTWEQFF; DNA: TGTGCCAGCAGCTTATCAAGCGGGAGAACTTGGGAGCAGTTCTTC
V: TRBV18; D: .; J: TRBJ1-3; size: .; CDR3: CASSEGSGNTIYF; DNA: TGTGCCAGCTCGGAGGGCTCTGGAAACACCATATATTTT
V: TRBV30; D: .; J: TRBJ1-2; size: once; CDR3: CAWTLGGAEGYTF; DNA: TGTGCCTGGACCCTTGGGGGGGCGGAGGGCTACACCTTC
V: TRBV5-1; D: .; J: TRBJ2-1; size: once; CDR3: CASSLVTSSYNEQFF; DNA: TGCGCCAGCAGCTTGGTAACGAGCTCCTACAATGAGCAGTTCTTC
V: TRBV18; D: TRBD2; J: TRBJ2-2; size: .; CDR3: CASSRGSTGELFF; DNA: TGTGCCAGCTCACGCGGGAGCACCGGGGAGCTGTTTTTT
V: TRBV7-2; D: .; J: TRBJ2-3; size: .; CDR3: CASSLDYTDTQYF; DNA: TGTGCCAGCAGCTTAGACTATACAGATACGCAGTATTTT
V: TRBV6-5; D: .; J: TRBJ2-5; size: .; CDR3: CASSYSTAPETQYF; DNA: TGTGCCAGCAGTTACAGTACAGCCCCGGAGACCCAGTACTTC
V: TRBV4-1; D: TRBD2; J: TRBJ2-1; size: .; CDR3: CASSQAPPSGSYNEQFF; DNA: TGCGCCAGCAGCCAAGCCCCACCGAGCGGGAGCTACAATGAGCAGTTCTTC
V: TRBV11-2; D: TRBD1; J: TRBJ1-2; size: few; CDR3: CASSSWGTGEGYGYTF; DNA: TGTGCCAGCAGCTCGTGGGGGACAGGGGAGGGCTATGGCTACACCTTC
V: TRBV7-2; D: TRBD2; J: TRBJ2-1; size: once; CDR3: CASSLGLAFLNEQFF; DNA: TGTGCCAGCAGCTTAGGACTAGCGTTTCTAAATGAGCAGTTCTTC
V: TRBV4-3; D: TRBD2; J: TRBJ2-1; size: once; CDR3: CASSLGLAAYNEQFF; DNA: TGCGCCAGCAGCCTCGGACTAGCGGCCTACAATGAGCAGTTCTTC
V: TRBV6-5; D: .; J: TRBJ1-5; size: .; CDR3: CASSTGLNQPQHF; DNA: TGTGCCAGCAGCACAGGGCTCAATCAGCCCCAGCATTTT
V: TRBV10-1; D: TRBD2; J: TRBJ2-7; size: few; CDR3: CASSESSSGYEQYF; DNA: TGCGCCAGCAGTGAGTCGTCTAGCGGGTACGAGCAGTACTTC
V: TRBV6-2/TRBV6-3; D: .; J: TRBJ1-1; size: .; CDR3: CASSFLLEKMNTEAFF; DNA: TGTGCCAGCAGCTTTCTTCTTGAGAAGATGAACACTGAAGCTTTCTTT
V: TRBV28; D: .; J: TRBJ2-1; size: once; CDR3: CACMGGNEQFF; DNA: TGTGCCTGCATGGGGGGCAATGAGCAGTTCTTC
V: TRBV5-1; D: .; J: TRBJ1-2; size: .; CDR3: CASSPSPDRSYGYTF; DNA: TGCGCCAGCAGCCCATCACCGGACAGAAGCTATGGCTACACCTTC
V: TRBV3-1/TRBV3-2; D: TRBD1; J: TRBJ1-3; size: .; CDR3: CASSLITGAYASGNTIYF; DNA: TGTGCCAGCAGCCTAATAACAGGGGCCTATGCCTCTGGAAACACCATATATTTT